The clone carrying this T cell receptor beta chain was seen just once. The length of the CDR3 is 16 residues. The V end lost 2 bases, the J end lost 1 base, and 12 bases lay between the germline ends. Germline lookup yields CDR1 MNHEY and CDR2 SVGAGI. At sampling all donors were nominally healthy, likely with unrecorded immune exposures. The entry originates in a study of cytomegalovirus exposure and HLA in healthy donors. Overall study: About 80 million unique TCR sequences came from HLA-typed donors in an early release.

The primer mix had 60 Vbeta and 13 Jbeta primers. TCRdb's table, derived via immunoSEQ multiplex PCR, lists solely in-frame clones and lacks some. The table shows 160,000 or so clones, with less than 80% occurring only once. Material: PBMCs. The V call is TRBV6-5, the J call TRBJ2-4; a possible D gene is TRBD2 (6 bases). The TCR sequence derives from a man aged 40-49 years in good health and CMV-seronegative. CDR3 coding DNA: TGTGCCAGCAGTTACGGAGGGGAAGGGGCCAAAAACATTCAGTACTTC. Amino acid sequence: CASSYGGEGAKNIQYF.